This is a list of T cell receptor beta chains from one sample in a study of T cell repertoires in cytomegalovirus infection. TCRdb redid the calling of the reads with MiXCR, one entry per CDR3 protein. The data show about 490,000 distinct CDR3 sequences, 26% seen once. Source material: PBMCs. These receptors came from a human donor in good health (CMV status not recorded). Some clones in this sample may be carry-over from other donors' samples. CDR3s include the opening cysteine and the closing phenylalanine or tryptophan. D genes are given only for firm matches. Size is omitted from some rows. Given values are once, few, many or a class for expanded clones.

clone size	V gene	J gene	D gene	CDR3 DNA	CDR3 protein
NA	TRBV20-1	TRBJ2-5	NA	TGCAGTGCTAAGGGGGGAGAGACCCAGTACTTC	CSAKGGETQYF
NA	TRBV18	TRBJ2-3	NA	TGTGCCAGCTCACCAACCGGATCAACGGGGGATACGCAGTATTTT	CASSPTGSTGDTQYF
NA	TRBV6-1	TRBJ1-1	TRBD1	TGTGCCAGCAGCATGACAGGGATGAACACTGAAGCTTTCTTT	CASSMTGMNTEAFF
few	TRBV4-3	TRBJ1-2	TRBD1	TGCGCCAGCAGCCAAGATCGGGGACAGGGAGCTGGCTACACCTTC	CASSQDRGQGAGYTF
NA	TRBV29-1	TRBJ2-7	NA	TGCAGCGTTGAAGTCGGCAGGGCACCCTACGAGCAGTACTTC	CSVEVGRAPYEQYF
many	TRBV11-2	TRBJ2-7	NA	TGTGCCAGCAGCTTTGATTCCGCAGATTTGAGGACCCAGGGGAACTTC	CASSFDSADLRTQGNF
many	TRBV7-2	TRBJ1-5	NA	TGTGCCAGCAGCTTGAGCACTAGCAATCAGCCCCAGCATTTT	CASSLSTSNQPQHF
few	TRBV12-3/TRBV12-4	TRBJ1-5	NA	TGTGCCAGCAACTCGGGCAATCAGCCCCAGCATTTT	CASNSGNQPQHF
NA	TRBV28	TRBJ2-1	NA	TGTGCCAGCAGGACTTTTAATGAGCAGTTCTTC	CASRTFNEQFF
NA	TRBV2	TRBJ1-1	NA	TGTGCCACCCGTAGCCCCCTAAACACTGAAGCTTTCTTT	CATRSPLNTEAFF
NA	TRBV4-2	TRBJ2-7	NA	TGTGCCAGCAGCCGAACGGCAGCGGAGAGCTCCTACGAGCAGTACTTC	CASSRTAAESSYEQYF
few	TRBV6-2/TRBV6-3	TRBJ2-3	TRBD2	TGTGCCAGCAGTTACGGTCTAGCGGGCGGTACAGATACGCAGTATTTT	CASSYGLAGGTDTQYF
many	TRBV7-8	TRBJ1-2	TRBD1	TGTGCCAGCAGCTCCGACAGGGGGGCTAACTATGGCTACACCTTC	CASSSDRGANYGYTF
NA	TRBV5-1	TRBJ1-2	NA	TGCGCCAGCAGCTTGGCGGGGACTGGCTGGGGCTACACCTTC	CASSLAGTGWGYTF
NA	TRBV5-1	TRBJ1-1	TRBD1	TGCGCCAGCAGCCTCGGGGACAGGGCCATGAACACTGAAGCTTTCTTT	CASSLGDRAMNTEAFF
NA	TRBV19	TRBJ1-5	NA	TGTGCCAGTAGTGTGCAAGTAAATAGCAATCAGCCCCAGCATTTT	CASSVQVNSNQPQHF
NA	TRBV12-3/TRBV12-4	TRBJ1-1	NA	TGTGCCAGCAGTTTAGTTCGGGTCACTGAAGCTTTCTTT	CASSLVRVTEAFF
NA	TRBV29-1	TRBJ1-2	TRBD1	TGCAGCGTTGAGACCCGCGGACAGGGAAACTATGGCTACACCTTC	CSVETRGQGNYGYTF
NA	TRBV27	TRBJ1-1	NA	TGTGCCAGCAGGACAGGCTACACTGAAGCTTTCTTT	CASRTGYTEAFF
NA	TRBV15	TRBJ2-1	TRBD2	TGTGCCACCAGCAGAGATGCGACTAGCGGAGAGCAGTTCTTC	CATSRDATSGEQFF
few	TRBV20-1	TRBJ2-5	NA	TGCAGTGCTAGAGATATATCGGAGACCCAGTACTTC	CSARDISETQYF
NA	TRBV5-1	TRBJ1-3	NA	TGCGCCAGCAGCTTGGATTTCGGGGAGCGAAACACCATATATTTT	CASSLDFGERNTIYF
few	TRBV29-1	TRBJ2-5	TRBD2	TGCAGCGTTCCCGGCGGGAGCCGGACCCAAGAGACCCAGTACTTC	CSVPGGSRTQETQYF
many	TRBV7-2	TRBJ2-5	TRBD2	TGTGCCAGCAGCTTATCTAGCGGGAGGCGCGAGACCCAGTACTTC	CASSLSSGRRETQYF
NA	TRBV20-1	TRBJ2-3	TRBD2	TGCAGTGCTAGAGATGGGGGGACTAGCGGGAGGAGGACAGATACGCAGTATTTT	CSARDGGTSGRRTDTQYF
NA	TRBV13	TRBJ1-5	TRBD1	TGTGCCAGCAGCCACGGGACAGGAGGGAGCAATCAGCCCCAGCATTTT	CASSHGTGGSNQPQHF
few	TRBV6-5	TRBJ1-4	NA	TGTGCCAGCAGTCAGCGGACAGACCCTAATGAAAAACTGTTTTTT	CASSQRTDPNEKLFF
NA	TRBV14	TRBJ2-1	NA	TGTGCCAGCAAATTACTAGGATCGGGTAATGAGCAGTTCTTC	CASKLLGSGNEQFF
few	TRBV30	TRBJ1-3	NA	TGTGCCTGGAGGAGCCTAGGGGAAGGAAACACCATATATTTT	CAWRSLGEGNTIYF
NA	TRBV4-1	TRBJ2-1	TRBD2	TGCGCCAGCAGCCAATTACTACCGGGACTAGCGGGTAATAATGAGCAGTTCTTC	CASSQLLPGLAGNNEQFF
few	TRBV14	TRBJ2-3	TRBD2	TGTGCCAGCAGACCCCCGGGACTAGCAACAGATACGCAGTATTTT	CASRPPGLATDTQYF
NA	TRBV6-5	TRBJ2-5	NA	TGTGCCAGCAGTTCCATCAGTTCCGGGACGCGGGCGGCCCAGTACTTC	CASSSISSGTRAAQYF
NA	TRBV28	TRBJ1-5	NA	TGTGCCAGCAGTTCAGGGGTGGGCAATCAGCCCCAGCATTTT	CASSSGVGNQPQHF
many	TRBV7-2	TRBJ2-2	NA	TGTGCCAGCAGCCGCCGGGACACCAACACCGGGGAGCTGTTTTTT	CASSRRDTNTGELFF
NA	TRBV14	TRBJ2-1	TRBD1	TGTGCCAGCAGCCAAGGGGCAGGGGGCTTTTGGAATGAGCAGTTCTTC	CASSQGAGGFWNEQFF
few	TRBV12-3/TRBV12-4	TRBJ1-1	NA	TGTGCCAGCAGACCCTCATTTGTTTCCGGCACTGAAGCTTTCTTT	CASRPSFVSGTEAFF
few	TRBV29-1	TRBJ1-1	NA	TGCAGCGTTGGACCACAATCAGGGAACACTGAAGCTTTCTTT	CSVGPQSGNTEAFF
NA	TRBV6-8	TRBJ2-5	TRBD2	TGTGCCAGCAGTTACGCCCCTACTAGCGGCCAAGAGACCCAGTACTTC	CASSYAPTSGQETQYF
NA	TRBV2	TRBJ2-5	NA	TGTGCCAGCAGACGGACAGAGAGAGAGACCCAGTACTTC	CASRRTERETQYF
few	TRBV28	TRBJ2-3	TRBD1	TGTGCCAGCAGGACCCGCGGGGACAGGGTAACGCCTAGCACAGATACGCAGTATTTT	CASRTRGDRVTPSTDTQYF
NA	TRBV12-3/TRBV12-4	TRBJ2-1	TRBD1	TGTGCCAGCAATCATTTTAGGACAGGGATGGGGGGCGATGAGCAGTTCTTC	CASNHFRTGMGGDEQFF